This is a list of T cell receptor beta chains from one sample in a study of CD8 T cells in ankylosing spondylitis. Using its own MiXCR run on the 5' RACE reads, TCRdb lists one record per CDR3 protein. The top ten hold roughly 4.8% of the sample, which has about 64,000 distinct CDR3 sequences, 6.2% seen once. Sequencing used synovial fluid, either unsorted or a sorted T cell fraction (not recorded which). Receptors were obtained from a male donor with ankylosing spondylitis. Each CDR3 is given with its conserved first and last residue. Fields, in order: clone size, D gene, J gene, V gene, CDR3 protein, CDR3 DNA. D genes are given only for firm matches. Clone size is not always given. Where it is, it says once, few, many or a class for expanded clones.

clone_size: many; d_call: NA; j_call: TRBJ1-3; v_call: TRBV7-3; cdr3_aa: CASSLTLGADTIYF; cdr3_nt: TGTGCCAGCAGCTTAACGTTGGGGGCTGACACCATATATTTT
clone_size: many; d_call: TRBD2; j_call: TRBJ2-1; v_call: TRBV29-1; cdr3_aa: CSVARELNNEQFF; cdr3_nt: TGCAGCGTTGCGCGGGAGCTTAACAATGAGCAGTTCTTC
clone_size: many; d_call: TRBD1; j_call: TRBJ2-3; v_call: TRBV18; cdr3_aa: CASSPTGTGSTDTQYF; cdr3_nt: TGTGCCAGCTCACCAACCGGGACAGGGAGCACAGATACGCAGTATTTT
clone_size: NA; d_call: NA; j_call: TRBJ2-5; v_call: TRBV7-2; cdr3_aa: CASSLAPGSAETQYF; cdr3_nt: TGTGCCAGCAGCCTCGCCCCGGGATCGGCGGAGACCCAGTACTTC
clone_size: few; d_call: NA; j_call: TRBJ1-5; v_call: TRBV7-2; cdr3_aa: CASSPTSGGRQPQHF; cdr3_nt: TGTGCCAGCAGCCCCACCTCTGGGGGGCGTCAGCCCCAGCATTTT
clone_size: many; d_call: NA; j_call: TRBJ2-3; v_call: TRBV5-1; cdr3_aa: CASSLTSFRVISRTDTQYF; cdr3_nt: TGCGCCAGCAGCTTGACGTCCTTTCGTGTTATCTCCCGCACAGATACGCAGTATTTT
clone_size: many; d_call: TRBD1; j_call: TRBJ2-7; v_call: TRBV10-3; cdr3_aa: CAISESATSGTGVYEQYF; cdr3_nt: TGTGCCATCAGTGAGTCAGCAACCTCCGGGACAGGGGTCTACGAGCAGTACTTC
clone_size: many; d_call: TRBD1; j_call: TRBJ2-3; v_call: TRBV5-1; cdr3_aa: CASSLEGRQGADTQYF; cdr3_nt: TGCGCCAGCAGCTTGGAAGGGAGACAGGGGGCAGATACGCAGTATTTT
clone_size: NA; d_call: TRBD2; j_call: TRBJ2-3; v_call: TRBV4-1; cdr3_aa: CASSQPGLAGRKTSTDTQYF; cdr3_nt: TGCGCCAGCAGCCAACCGGGACTAGCGGGGCGGAAGACTAGCACAGATACGCAGTATTTT
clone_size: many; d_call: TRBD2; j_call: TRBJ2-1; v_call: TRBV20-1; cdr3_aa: CSAKTSGRGSSYNEQFF; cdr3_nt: TGCAGTGCTAAGACTAGCGGGAGGGGGAGCTCCTACAATGAGCAGTTCTTC
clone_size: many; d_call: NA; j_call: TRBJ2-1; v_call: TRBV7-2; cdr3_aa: CASSLQGSSYNEQFF; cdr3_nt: TGTGCCAGCAGCTTACAGGGAAGCTCCTACAATGAGCAGTTCTTC
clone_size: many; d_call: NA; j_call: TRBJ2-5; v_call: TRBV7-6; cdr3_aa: CASSLGGVGKTQYF; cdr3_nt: TGTGCCAGCAGCTTAGGAGGGGTCGGAAAGACCCAGTACTTC
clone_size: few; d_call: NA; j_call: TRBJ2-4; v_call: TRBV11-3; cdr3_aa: CASCESRGSGLDIQYF; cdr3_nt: TGTGCCAGTTGCGAGTCCCGAGGCTCCGGGCTAGACATTCAGTACTTC
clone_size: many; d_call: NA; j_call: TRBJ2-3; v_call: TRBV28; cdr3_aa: CASSNYVGPPDTQYF; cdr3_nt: TGTGCCAGCAGTAACTACGTGGGCCCTCCAGATACGCAGTATTTT
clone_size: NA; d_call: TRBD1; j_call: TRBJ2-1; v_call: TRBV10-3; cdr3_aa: CAIRRPDRGAENEQFF; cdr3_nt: TGTGCCATCAGGAGACCGGACAGGGGAGCGGAGAATGAGCAGTTCTTC
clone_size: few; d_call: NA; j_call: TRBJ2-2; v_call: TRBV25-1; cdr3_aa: CASIGQNTGELFF; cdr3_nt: TGTGCCAGCATTGGACAGAACACCGGGGAGCTGTTTTTT
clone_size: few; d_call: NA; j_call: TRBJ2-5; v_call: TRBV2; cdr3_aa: CASRVERRETQYF; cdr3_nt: TGTGCCAGCAGGGTGGAGCGCCGAGAGACCCAGTACTTC
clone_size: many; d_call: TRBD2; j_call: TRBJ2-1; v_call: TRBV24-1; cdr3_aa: CATSDRRLAGVSEQFF; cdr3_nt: TGTGCCACCAGTGACCGGCGACTAGCGGGAGTGAGTGAGCAGTTCTTC
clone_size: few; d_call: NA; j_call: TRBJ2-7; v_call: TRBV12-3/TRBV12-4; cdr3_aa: CASSLGGSLSYEQYF; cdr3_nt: TGTGCCAGCAGTTTAGGAGGGTCCTTATCCTACGAGCAGTACTTC
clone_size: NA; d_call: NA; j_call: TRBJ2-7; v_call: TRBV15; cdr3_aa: CATSRDRAGVEQYF; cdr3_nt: TGTGCCACCAGCAGAGATCGGGCAGGGGTCGAGCAGTACTTC
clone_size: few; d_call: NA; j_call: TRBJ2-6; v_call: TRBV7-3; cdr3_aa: CASSLGGASGANVLTF; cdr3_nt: TGTGCCAGCAGCTTAGGCGGAGCCTCTGGGGCCAACGTCCTGACTTTC
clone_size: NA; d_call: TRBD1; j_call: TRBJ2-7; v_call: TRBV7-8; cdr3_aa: CASSLVGQAYEQYF; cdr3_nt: TGTGCCAGCAGCTTAGTGGGACAGGCCTACGAGCAGTACTTC
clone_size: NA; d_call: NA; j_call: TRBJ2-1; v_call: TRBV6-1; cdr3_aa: CASSEATGRSYNEQFF; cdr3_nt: TGTGCCAGCAGTGAAGCCACAGGGAGGTCCTACAATGAGCAGTTCTTC
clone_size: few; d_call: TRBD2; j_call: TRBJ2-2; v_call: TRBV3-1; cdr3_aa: CASSQATSGRPLGELFF; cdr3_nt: TGTGCCAGCAGCCAAGCGACTAGCGGGAGGCCTCTCGGGGAGCTGTTTTTT
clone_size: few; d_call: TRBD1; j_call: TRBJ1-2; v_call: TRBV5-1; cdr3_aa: CASSMTGTVYGYTF; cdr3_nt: TGCGCCAGTTCGATGACCGGGACAGTCTATGGCTACACCTTC
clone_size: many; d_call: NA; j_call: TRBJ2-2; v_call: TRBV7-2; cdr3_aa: CASSLTVYNTGELFF; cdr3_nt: TGTGCCAGCAGCTTAACGGTTTATAACACCGGGGAGCTGTTTTTT
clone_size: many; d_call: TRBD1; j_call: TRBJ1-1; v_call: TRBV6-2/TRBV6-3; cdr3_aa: CASSYHRGRESNTEAFF; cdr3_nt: TGTGCCAGCAGTTACCACAGGGGCCGAGAGTCAAACACTGAAGCTTTCTTT
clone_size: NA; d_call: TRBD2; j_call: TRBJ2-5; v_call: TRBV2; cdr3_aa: CASTSGSPETQYF; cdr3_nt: TGTGCCAGCACTAGCGGGAGTCCGGAGACCCAGTACTTC
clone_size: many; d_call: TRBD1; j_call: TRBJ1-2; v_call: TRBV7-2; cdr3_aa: CASSLGSLTGESYGYTF; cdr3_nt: TGTGCCAGCAGCTTAGGGTCCTTGACAGGGGAAAGCTATGGCTACACCTTC
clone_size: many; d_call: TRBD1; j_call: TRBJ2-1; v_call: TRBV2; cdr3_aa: CASSLGQGVREQFF; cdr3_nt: TGTGCCAGCAGCCTTGGACAGGGGGTGCGCGAGCAGTTCTTC
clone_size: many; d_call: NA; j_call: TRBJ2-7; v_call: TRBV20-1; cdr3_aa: CSARGVLGTYEQYF; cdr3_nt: TGCAGTGCTCGAGGGGTATTGGGCACCTACGAGCAGTACTTC
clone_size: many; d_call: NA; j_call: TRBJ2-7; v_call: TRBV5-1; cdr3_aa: CASSPNWVKGEQYF; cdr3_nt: TGCGCCAGCAGCCCGAATTGGGTTAAGGGAGAGCAGTACTTC
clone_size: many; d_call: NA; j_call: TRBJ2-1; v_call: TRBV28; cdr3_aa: CASRPPQPYNEQFF; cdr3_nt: TGTGCCAGCAGGCCTCCCCAGCCCTACAATGAGCAGTTCTTC
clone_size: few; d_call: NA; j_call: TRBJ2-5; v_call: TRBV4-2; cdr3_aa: CASSQERRGPRETQYF; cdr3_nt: TGTGCCAGCAGCCAAGAACGCCGGGGCCCTCGGGAGACCCAGTACTTC
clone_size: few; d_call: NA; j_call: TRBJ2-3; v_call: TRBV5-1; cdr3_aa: CASSLADPTDTQYF; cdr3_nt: TGCGCCAGCAGCTTGGCCGACCCCACAGATACGCAGTATTTT
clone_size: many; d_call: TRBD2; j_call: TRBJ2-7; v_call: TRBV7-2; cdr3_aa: CASSLRGLAYEQYF; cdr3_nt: TGTGCCAGCAGCTTACGGGGACTAGCCTACGAGCAGTACTTC
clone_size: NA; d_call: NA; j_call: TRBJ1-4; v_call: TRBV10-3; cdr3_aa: CATRGGLTTNEKLFF; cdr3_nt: TGTGCCACCCGGGGGGGCCTTACAACTAATGAAAAACTGTTTTTT
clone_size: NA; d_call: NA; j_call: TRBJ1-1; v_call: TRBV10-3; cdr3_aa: CAISEQVTPNTEAFF; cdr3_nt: TGTGCCATCTCTGAACAGGTGACCCCGAACACTGAAGCTTTCTTT
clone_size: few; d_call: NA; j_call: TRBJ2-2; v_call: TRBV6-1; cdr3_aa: CASSGDHTGELFF; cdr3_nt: TGTGCCAGCAGTGGAGACCACACCGGGGAGCTGTTTTTT
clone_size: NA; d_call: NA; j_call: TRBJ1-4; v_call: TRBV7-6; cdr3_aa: CASSMTHTNEKLFF; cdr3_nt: TGTGCCAGCAGCATGACTCATACTAATGAAAAACTGTTTTTT
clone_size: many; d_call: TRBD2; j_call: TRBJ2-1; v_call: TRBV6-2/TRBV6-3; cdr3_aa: CASSYASGRAALSEQFF; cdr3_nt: TGTGCCAGCAGTTACGCTAGCGGGAGGGCCGCTTTAAGTGAGCAGTTCTTC
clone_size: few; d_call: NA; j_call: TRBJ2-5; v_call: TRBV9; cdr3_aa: CASSGRGRLQETQYF; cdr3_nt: TGTGCCAGCAGCGGCAGGGGAAGACTCCAAGAGACCCAGTACTTC